This T cell receptor (beta chain) comes out of a study of blood T cell repertoires in COVID-19. Assignment of participants to cohorts was predicated upon participant-reported clinical history. Trimming left V 2 bases short and J 0 bases short, with 9 bases between. The CDR3 runs 15 residues. Germline V gene data show CDR1 as SNHLY and CDR2 as FYNNEI. Profiling relied on immunoSEQ multiplex PCR, and the TCRdb table lists in-frame clones only, not all of them. The sample lists some 490,000 clones; around nine tenths were seen once. The V call is TRBV2, the J call TRBJ2-3; D ambiguous. Sequencing was carried out using PBMCs or T cells enriched from blood (not recorded which). The sequence was collected from a woman aged 60-75 years who had recovered from COVID-19. In nucleotides, the CDR3 is TGTGCCAGCAGTGAATTCCCTTCTAGCACAGATACGCAGTATTTT. It is translated as CASSEFPSSTDTQYF.